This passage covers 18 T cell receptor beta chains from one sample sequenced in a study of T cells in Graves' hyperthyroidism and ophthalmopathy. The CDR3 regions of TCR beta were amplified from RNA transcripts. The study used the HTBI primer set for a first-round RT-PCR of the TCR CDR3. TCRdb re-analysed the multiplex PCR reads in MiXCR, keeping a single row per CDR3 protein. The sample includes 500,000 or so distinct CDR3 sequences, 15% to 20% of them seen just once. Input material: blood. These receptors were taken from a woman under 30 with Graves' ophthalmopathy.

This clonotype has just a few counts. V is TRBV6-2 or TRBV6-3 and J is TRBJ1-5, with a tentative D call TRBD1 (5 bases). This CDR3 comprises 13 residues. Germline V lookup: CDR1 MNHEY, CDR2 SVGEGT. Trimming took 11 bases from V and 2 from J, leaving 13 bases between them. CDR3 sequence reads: CAHQAGGNQPQHF. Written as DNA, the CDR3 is TGTGCCCATCAGGCGGGGGGCAATCAGCCCCAGCATTTT.

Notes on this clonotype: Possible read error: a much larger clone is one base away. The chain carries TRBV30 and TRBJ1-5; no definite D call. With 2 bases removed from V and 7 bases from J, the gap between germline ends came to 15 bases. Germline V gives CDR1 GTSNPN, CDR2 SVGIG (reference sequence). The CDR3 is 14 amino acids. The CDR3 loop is CAWSRKRVGQPQHF. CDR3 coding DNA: TGTGCCTGGAGTAGGAAGCGGGTTGGACAGCCCCAGCATTTT.

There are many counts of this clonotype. CDR3 protein: CASSPTSGRAHEQYF. The CDR3 DNA sequence: TGTGCCAGCAGCCCAACTAGCGGGAGGGCCCACGAGCAGTACTTC. The chain links TRBV7-2 to TRBJ2-7, with TRBD2 matching 13 bases. Trimming at V came to 5 bases and at J to 5 bases, leaving 6 bases not matched to a gene. This CDR3 has 15 residues. CDR1 and CDR2 (germline): SGHTA, FQGNSA.

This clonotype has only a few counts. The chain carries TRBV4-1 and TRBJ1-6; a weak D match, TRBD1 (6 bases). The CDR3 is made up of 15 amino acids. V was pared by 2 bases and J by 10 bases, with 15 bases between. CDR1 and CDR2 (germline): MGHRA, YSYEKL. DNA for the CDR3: TGCGCCAGCAGCCAAAGAGAAGGGGGGGTATCACCCCTCCACTTT. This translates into CASSQREGGVSPLHF.

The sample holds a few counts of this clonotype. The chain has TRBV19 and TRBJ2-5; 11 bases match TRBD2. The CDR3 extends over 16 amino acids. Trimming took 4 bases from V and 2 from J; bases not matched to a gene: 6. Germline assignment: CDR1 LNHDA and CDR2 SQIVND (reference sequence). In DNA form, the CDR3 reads TGTGCCAGTAGTACCCTAGCGGGAGGACCTCAAGAGACCCAGTACTTC. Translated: CASSTLAGGPQETQYF.

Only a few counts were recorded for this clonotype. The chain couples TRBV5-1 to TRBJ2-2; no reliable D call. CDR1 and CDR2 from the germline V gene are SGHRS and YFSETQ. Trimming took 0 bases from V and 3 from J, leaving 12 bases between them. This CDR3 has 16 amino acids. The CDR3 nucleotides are TGCGCCAGCAGCTTGGCTTTAGTTTCAGACACCGGGGAGCTGTTTTTT. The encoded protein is CASSLALVSDTGELFF.

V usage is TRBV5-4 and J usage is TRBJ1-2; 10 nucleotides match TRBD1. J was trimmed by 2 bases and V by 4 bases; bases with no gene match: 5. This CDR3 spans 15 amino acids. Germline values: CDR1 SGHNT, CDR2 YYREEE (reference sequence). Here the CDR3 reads CASSPPDRGNYGYTF. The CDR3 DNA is TGTGCCAGCAGCCCCCCGGACAGGGGGAACTATGGCTACACCTTC.

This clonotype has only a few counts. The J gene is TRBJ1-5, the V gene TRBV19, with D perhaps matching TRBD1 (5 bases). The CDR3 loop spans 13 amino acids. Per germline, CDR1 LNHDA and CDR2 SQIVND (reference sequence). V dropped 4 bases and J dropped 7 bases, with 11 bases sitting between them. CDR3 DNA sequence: TGTGCCAGTAGTAATGGGGGAGCCCAGCCCCAGCATTTT. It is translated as CASSNGGAQPQHF.

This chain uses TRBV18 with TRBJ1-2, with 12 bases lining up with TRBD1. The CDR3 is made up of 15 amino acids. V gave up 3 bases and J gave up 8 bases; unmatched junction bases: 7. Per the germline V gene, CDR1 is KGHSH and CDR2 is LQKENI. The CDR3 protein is CASSPGQGARYGYTF. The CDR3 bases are TGTGCCAGCTCACCGGGACAGGGGGCGAGATACGGCTACACCTTC.

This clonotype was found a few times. The CDR3 sequence: CASTDGGGDTDTQYF. The CDR3 DNA sequence: TGCGCCAGCACTGACGGCGGGGGAGACACAGATACGCAGTATTTT. The V and J genes are TRBV10-1 and TRBJ2-3, with 7 nucleotides matching TRBD2. CDR3 length: 15 amino acids. J gave up 2 bases and V 7 bases, and 9 bases lay outside the gene matches. Germline V CDR1 and CDR2: WNHNN, SYGVQD (reference sequence).

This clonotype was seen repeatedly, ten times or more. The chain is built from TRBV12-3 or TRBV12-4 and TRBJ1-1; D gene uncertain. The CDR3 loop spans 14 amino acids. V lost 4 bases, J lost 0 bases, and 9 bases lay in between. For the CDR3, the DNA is TGTGCCAGCAGTTCATCCCAATTGAACACTGAAGCTTTCTTT. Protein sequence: CASSSSQLNTEAFF.

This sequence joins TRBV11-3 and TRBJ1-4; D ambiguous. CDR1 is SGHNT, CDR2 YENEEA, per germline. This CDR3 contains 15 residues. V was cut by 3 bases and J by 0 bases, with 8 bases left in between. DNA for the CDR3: TGTGCCAGCAGCTTGGAGGCAGCAACTAATGAAAAACTGTTTTTT. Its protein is CASSLEAATNEKLFF.

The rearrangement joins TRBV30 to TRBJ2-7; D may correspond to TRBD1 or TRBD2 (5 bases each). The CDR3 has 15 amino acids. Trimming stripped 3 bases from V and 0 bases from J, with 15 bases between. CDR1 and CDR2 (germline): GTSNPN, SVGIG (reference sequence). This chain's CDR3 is CAWRGTDQGSYEQYF. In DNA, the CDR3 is TGTGCCTGGAGAGGGACGGACCAAGGCTCCTACGAGCAGTACTTC.

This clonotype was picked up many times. Here the CDR3 reads CASSVMSTGGNEQFF. In DNA form, the CDR3 reads TGTGCCAGCAGTGTAATGTCCACCGGTGGGAATGAGCAGTTCTTC. The V gene is TRBV3-1, the J gene TRBJ2-1; D unresolved. Germline CDR1 LGHDT, CDR2 YNNKEL (reference sequence). The V end lost 6 bases, the J end lost 7 bases, and 19 bases lay between the germline ends. This CDR3 has 15 residues.

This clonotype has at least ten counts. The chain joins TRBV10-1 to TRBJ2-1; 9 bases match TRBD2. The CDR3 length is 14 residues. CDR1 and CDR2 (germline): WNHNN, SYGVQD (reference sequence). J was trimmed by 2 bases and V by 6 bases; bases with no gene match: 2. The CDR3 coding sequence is TGCGCCAGCAGGCCTAGCGGGGCCTACAATGAGCAGTTCTTC. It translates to CASRPSGAYNEQFF.

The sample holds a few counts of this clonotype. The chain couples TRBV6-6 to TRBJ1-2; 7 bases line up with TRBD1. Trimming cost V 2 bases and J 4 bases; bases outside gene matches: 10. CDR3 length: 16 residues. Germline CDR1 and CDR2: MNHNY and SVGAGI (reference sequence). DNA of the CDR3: TGTGCCAGCAGTTACCGAGAACAGGGGCTCGGCTATGGCTACACCTTC. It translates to CASSYREQGLGYGYTF.

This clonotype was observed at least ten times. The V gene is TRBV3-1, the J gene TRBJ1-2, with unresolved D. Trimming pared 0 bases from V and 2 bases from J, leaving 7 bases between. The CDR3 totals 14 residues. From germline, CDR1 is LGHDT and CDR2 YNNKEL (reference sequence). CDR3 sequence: CASSQDTRNYGYTF. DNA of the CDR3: TGTGCCAGCAGCCAAGATACCCGGAACTATGGCTACACCTTC.

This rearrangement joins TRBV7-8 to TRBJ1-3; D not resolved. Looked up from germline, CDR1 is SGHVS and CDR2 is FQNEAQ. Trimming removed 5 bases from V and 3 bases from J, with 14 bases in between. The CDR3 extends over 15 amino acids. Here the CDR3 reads CASSAHEQIGNTIYF. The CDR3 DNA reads TGTGCCAGCAGCGCACACGAACAAATTGGAAACACCATATATTTT.